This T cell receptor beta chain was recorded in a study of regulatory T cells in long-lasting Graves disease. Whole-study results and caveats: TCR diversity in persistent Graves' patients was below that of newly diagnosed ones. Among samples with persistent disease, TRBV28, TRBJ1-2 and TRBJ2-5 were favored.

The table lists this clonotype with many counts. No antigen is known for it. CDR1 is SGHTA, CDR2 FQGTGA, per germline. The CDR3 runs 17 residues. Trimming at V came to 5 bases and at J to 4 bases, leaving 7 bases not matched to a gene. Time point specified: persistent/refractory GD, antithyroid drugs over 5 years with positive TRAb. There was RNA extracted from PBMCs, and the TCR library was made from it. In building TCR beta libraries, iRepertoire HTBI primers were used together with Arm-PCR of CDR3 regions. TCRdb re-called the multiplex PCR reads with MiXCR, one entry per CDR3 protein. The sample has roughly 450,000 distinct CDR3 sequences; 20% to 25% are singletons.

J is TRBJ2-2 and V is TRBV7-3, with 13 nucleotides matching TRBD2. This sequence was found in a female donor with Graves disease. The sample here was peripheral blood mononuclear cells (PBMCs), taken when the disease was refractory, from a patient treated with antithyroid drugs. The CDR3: CASSRDGLAGATGELFF. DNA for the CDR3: TGTGCCAGCAGCCGAGACGGACTAGCGGGAGCCACCGGGGAGCTGTTTTTT.